This T cell receptor (beta chain) was sequenced during a study of T-cell memory formation after mild COVID-19. Regarding the study as a whole: Cross-reactive memory seemingly joined, as some responding clones were found in pre-infection memory. The second-wave clones peaking on day 37 were not confirmed as SARS-CoV-2-specific.

V was pared by 2 bases and J by 4 bases, with 8 bases between. The CDR3 sequence is 13 residues long. Germline V gene sequence: CDR1 MNHNY, CDR2 SVGAGI (reference sequence). A word on this clonotype: Its target is not known.

Constant-segment primers and 5'RACE yielded cDNA libraries for TCR alpha and TCR beta, each carrying sample barcodes and UMIs. TCRdb independently ran MiXCR on the 5' RACE reads; one entry per CDR3 protein. The sample includes approximately 250,000 distinct CDR3 sequences, 15% of them seen just once. The V and J genes are TRBV6-6 and TRBJ2-5; the D is unclear. This TCR came from an adult woman who had mild COVID-19 (a few samples of this study predate the infection). Cell type and time point are not known. Specimen: PBMCs or a T cell subset sorted from them (not recorded which). Written as DNA, the CDR3 is TGTGCCAGCAGTTACGCTGGGTCAGAGACCCAGTACTTC. It encodes CASSYAGSETQYF.